This T cell receptor (beta chain) was sequenced in a study of cytomegalovirus exposure and HLA in healthy donors (dated by TCRdb to the late 2010s). Broadly, across the study: An earlier analysis of approximately 640 of the donors reported approximately 270 Gb of sequence data and around 120 million unique TCR beta sequences from 190 million or so T cells. Around 320 gigabases of sequencing data and around 87 million unique TCR sequences were included in an early release covering several hundred HLA-typed donors. Among around 400 genotyped donors of the cohort, an average of around 240,000 unique TCR beta nucleotide sequences was sequenced per donor, of which about 19% were non-productive. In an earlier analysis of a few hundred of the donors, high-throughput TCR beta sequencing was used to judge whether each TCR beta V gene segment behaved as functional or pseudogenic. The study combined high-throughput TCR immunosequencing, statistical association of individual TCRs with disease status, and machine learning to predict cytomegalovirus infection status. Every repertoire in the discovery cohort had been generated on one and the same sequencing platform. The later analysis used no new phenotypic data to find candidate immune exposures, relying instead on TCR beta sequences and their occurrence across donors. A later analysis re-examined previously published TCR beta repertoires from about 700 donors and added high-resolution HLA genotyping to investigate patterns of TCR occurrence. Of the 398 genotyped donors, approximately 81% were placed in the genetic ancestry cluster associated with self-reported Caucasian donors. Donor age, sex, ethnicity and CMV serostatus were compiled alongside the repertoire data. Along with the roughly 610-subject first cohort, a separate validation cohort of roughly 110 different subjects was used. Both class I and class II loci were covered by HLA typing, at four-digit resolution. Four to six DR-DQ haplotypes were handled as single units for association and clustering because linkage in the cohort was strong. A later genetic analysis used genome-wide SNP genotypes for about three fifths of the 666 donors, treating that subset as a discovery cohort. The aim of the study was to test whether cataloging public T cell receptors could identify signatures of past pathogen exposure. Typing coverage differed by locus: A, B, C, DRB1 and DQB1 were typed in about 620-640 donors, DQA1 in roughly 500, DPA1 in some 610, and DPB1 in 472. The study profiled the T cell repertoires of hundreds of subjects by immunosequencing and related them to cytomegalovirus serostatus.

As encoded in the germline V gene, CDR1 is SGHRS while CDR2 is YFSETQ. Taken from cysteine to phenylalanine, the CDR3 has 13 residues. Of the read, only the CDR3 DNA is kept; its 39 bases are in frame from base 1. V is pared back by 2 bases and J by 3 bases, with 7 bases lying between the germline termini. The cohort consisted of 600 to 700 healthy bone marrow donors. All cohort members were sampled while nominally healthy, although unrecorded immune exposures were likely present. The donor tested CMV seronegative and was one of the 352 seronegative cohort members. A peripheral blood sample was provided by each donor, and peripheral blood mononuclear cells were used for TCR beta sequencing. The Qiagen DNeasy Blood Extraction Kit was used to extract genomic DNA from the blood cell samples. Library preparation was by the immunoSEQ multiplex PCR assay. A mixture of 60 forward primers for TCR Vbeta segments and 13 reverse primers for TCR Jbeta segments was used in the multiplex PCR. A multiplex PCR assay on genomic DNA amplified the CDR3 region of rearranged TCR beta genes. The amplified TCR beta libraries were sequenced on the Illumina HiSeq System as 87-base-pair reads. For the original study's pipeline: In a later analysis, tens of millions of unique TCR beta chains were counted across the 500 to 850 repertoires, and approximately 9.9 million of these chains were shared by at least two donors. A nearest-neighbor algorithm error-corrected the raw reads and collapsed the reads into unique sequences, merging closely related sequences to remove PCR and sequencing errors. CDR3 sequences were aligned to IMGT reference sequences to assign V, D and J gene segments. For a sequence to be retained, at least a six-nucleotide match to both a V gene segment and a J gene segment was required. Rearrangements were called productive when the CDR3 lacked stop codons and stayed in frame with V and J; all others were non-productive. Following IMGT convention, CDR3 was defined as the stretch from the second conserved V-encoded cysteine up to the conserved J-encoded phenylalanine. Sequences without an unambiguous match to a single V gene segment were excluded from the earlier analysis of almost 600 of the donors. An earlier analysis of 587 of the donors called V segments functional above 56.7% productive rearrangements and segregating when the between-donor standard deviation exceeded 5%. To diagnose cytomegalovirus status from the catalog of TCR beta chain sequences, a statistical classification framework was built. In a later analysis, TCR nucleotide sequences were compared against IMGT/GENE-DB human TR gene sequences so that V and J genes could be assigned. In a later analysis, CDR3 sequences and most-parsimonious VDJ recombination scenarios were assigned using the TCRdist pipeline. A later analysis defined each TCR beta chain by its CDR3 amino acid sequence plus V-gene family, and excluded reads lacking a unique V-gene family. As a way to deal with suspected cross-contamination and a sequencing artifact, a later analysis dropped more than 500 nucleotide sequences that were highly shared and had low generation probability. In a later analysis, a clonal expansion index was calculated for each public chain from normalized within-repertoire ranks of inferred template counts. In a later analysis, generation probabilities were computed using a VDJ recombination model fitted to out-of-frame rearrangements, and the results were checked against IGoR. In a later analysis, hypergeometric tests were used to score TCR-TCR, TCR-HLA and TCR-CMV co-occurrence, with a repertoire-size bias correction applied to TCR pairs. To estimate false discovery rates, a later analysis permuted the HLA or CMV assignments 20 times. In a later analysis, co-occurring TCRs were grouped using DBSCAN, with TCRdist sequence similarity added in when clustering inside HLA-allele-positive subsets. For co-occurrence clustering, repertoires with fewer than 30,000 or more than 120,000 public chains were excluded, along with a handful of repertoires with anomalous nucleotide sharing. This immuneACCESS table, as held by TCRdb, lists in-frame sequences with V and J called but not all clones. Of the missing ones, under half trace to an unresolved V gene in checked studies; the others have no known cause. V and J calls and clone size are those listed in that table; D and trimming were worked out from the DNA. For this sample the table gives 150,000 to 200,000 clones, of which 65% to 85% were detected only once. The ten most abundant clones make up over 1.1% of the sample.

Overall study results and their limits: A group of highly shared sequence variants was considered likely to be a technical artifact of the sequencing pipeline. Some IMGT-functional V segments, including TRBV6-2 and TRBV6-3, could not be told apart with the 87-base-pair reads, so those segments were excluded. Linkage disequilibrium might explain the correlated functional status among segregating V segments, but an unknown experimental factor could not be excluded. The only immune exposure information available for the cohort was CMV serostatus. Broadly in line with IMGT annotations, most TCR beta V segments showed up in productive rearrangements about 87% or about 30% of the time in an earlier analysis of 587 of the donors. In vitro tests confirmed that a few of the cytomegalovirus-associated TCR beta chains recognize cytomegalovirus antigens. Roughly 17 rarely observed V segments, including chromosome 9 orphons, were excluded from the earlier analysis of a few hundred of the donors because counts were too low. Most TCR sequences were observed very rarely across donors, whereas some public TCRs were present in many individuals. An association between a missense DCLRE1C variant and V-gene and J-gene trimming of TCR beta chains was found in a later genetic analysis and replicated in an independent cohort. Most CMV-associated TCR beta chains appeared to be HLA-restricted in a later analysis, and the HLA associations seemed to be driven largely by CMV exposure. Compared with the approximately 700-donor mean, donors in an Asian-associated ancestry cluster had fewer N-insertions in productive TCRs, according to a later genetic analysis. In a later analysis, HLA-associated TCR beta chains were found to be more clonally expanded and to have lower generation probabilities than equally common non-associated chains. In a later analysis, the rate of TCR association differed among HLA loci, with DRB1 alleles having the most associated TCRs and HLA-C alleles having the fewest. In a later analysis, about 16,000 TCR beta sequences were associated with specific HLA alleles at a false discovery rate of 0.05. Because HLA typing was missing for some donors at each locus, association tests included only the typed subset. It was suggested by the authors that the approach could potentially be generalized to other disease states and immunological phenotypes. A further reported finding was that TCR beta sequences accurately predicted the HLA-A and HLA-B alleles for most subjects in the first cohort. Sequencing depth was assumed to be roughly uniform across donors in the presence/absence analyses, though that assumption may not hold. Several of the top co-occurrence clusters appeared to be linked to parvovirus B19, influenza, CMV and Epstein-Barr virus, according to a later analysis. A total of 164 TCR beta chains were listed by the study as associated with cytomegalovirus. The classifier was reported to diagnose cytomegalovirus status with high specificity and sensitivity in both the original and validation cohorts. When HLA alleles, especially DR and DQ, strongly co-occurred, attributing TCR associations to individual alleles was difficult. Only TCR beta chains were sequenced in this cohort, and the absence of alpha or paired-chain data limited detectable features.

This clone turned up a few times. This clone's antigen is unknown. Qualities for individual bases were not recorded, and no much larger clone is one base off. The chain was built from TRBV5-1 and TRBJ2-3; the D gene assignment is ambiguous. Specimen: PBMCs. This receptor was taken from a man aged 55 to 70 in good health and CMV-seronegative. The CDR3 amino acid sequence is: CASSFGATDTQYF. The nucleotides read TGCGCCAGCAGCTTTGGAGCTACAGATACGCAGTATTTT.